The 5 T cell receptor beta chains given below trace back to one sample, sequenced in a study of blood T cell repertoires in COVID-19. Sequenced by immunoSEQ multiplex PCR; TCRdb stores in-frame clones only, minus some. The profile covers 85,000 to 120,000 clones, with 70% to 85% appearing a single time and roughly 13% taken by the ten largest. Sample: peripheral blood. These receptors were collected from a woman aged 60-75 years with acute or convalescent COVID-19.

In this sample, this clone turned up once. V is TRBV5-1 and J is TRBJ2-1; 14 nucleotides line up with TRBD2. Germline V gene sequence: CDR1 SGHRS, CDR2 YFSETQ. The CDR3 totals 15 residues. J was trimmed by 8 bases and V by 5 bases; bases with no gene match: 6. CDR3 coding DNA: TGCGCCAGCAGTCTGACTAGCGGGAGGGCCCATGAGCAGTTCTTC. It specifies CASSLTSGRAHEQFF.

In DNA, the CDR3 is TGTGCCAGCAGGGGCGACTACGAGCAGTACTTC. It encodes CASRGDYEQYF. The chain recombines TRBV28 with TRBJ2-7; D not resolved. The CDR3 extends over 11 amino acids. CDR1 MDHEN and CDR2 SYDVKM come from the germline V gene. The V end lost 6 bases, the J end lost 3 bases, and 6 bases lay between the germline ends.

The CDR3 here is CSASAGNQPQHF. CDR3 nucleotide sequence: TGCAGTGCTAGTGCCGGCAATCAGCCCCAGCATTTT. The chain joins TRBV20-1 to TRBJ1-5; D ambiguous. V lost 3 bases and J lost 2, with 5 bases in between. The germline V gene has CDR1 DFQATT and CDR2 SNEGSKA (reference sequence). There are 12 residues in the CDR3.

This chain uses TRBV15 with TRBJ2-5, with D possibly being TRBD1 (6 bases). The V gene lost 0 bases and the J gene lost 1 base, with 9 bases spanning the gap. The germline gives CDR1 LNHNV, CDR2 YYDKDF (reference sequence). This CDR3 has 15 residues. For the CDR3, the DNA is TGTGCCACCAGCAGAGATGGGACAACCCAAGAGACCCAGTACTTC. This gives the protein CATSRDGTTQETQYF.

This chain joins TRBV7-2 and TRBJ2-2; D not resolved. The V and J ends lost 1 base and 0 bases respectively, with 6 bases between them. Germline V gene sequence: CDR1 SGHTA, CDR2 FQGNSA. This CDR3 is built from 15 residues. The CDR3 coding sequence is TGTGCCAGCAGCTTAGGTAACACGAACACCGGGGAGCTGTTTTTT. It specifies CASSLGNTNTGELFF.